A selection of T cell receptor beta chains follows, all from one sample in a study of human T cells and chemical hapten exposure. TCRdb processed the RACE reads anew with MiXCR; each CDR3 protein has one entry. The repertoire holds about 190,000 distinct CDR3 sequences, with under 30% as singletons. The sequencing here drew on whole blood, taken in connection with sensitization to the hapten diphenylcyclopropenone (DPC). All receptors derive from a woman aged 40 to 50 with alopecia areata. Some clones in this sample may be carry-over from other donors' samples. CDR3s include the opening cysteine and the closing phenylalanine or tryptophan. The D gene is left open where the match is weak. Clone size appears in some rows only: once, few, many, or a class for an expanded clone.

cdr3_length d_call j_call clone_size v_call cdr3_aa cdr3_nt
15 TRBD1 TRBJ2-1 few TRBV7-6 CASSRNRGSYNEQFF TGTGCCAGCAGCCGGAACAGGGGCTCCTACAATGAGCAGTTCTTC
14 . TRBJ1-1 once TRBV18 CASSRTMGDNEAFF TGTGCCAGCTCACGGACCATGGGGGACAATGAAGCTTTCTTT
16 TRBD2 TRBJ2-7 few TRBV6-5 CASSLAWASGSYEQYF TGTGCCAGCAGTCTCGCCTGGGCTAGCGGATCCTACGAGCAGTACTTC
13 . TRBJ2-7 . TRBV7-3 CASSPGQFYEQYF TGTGCCAGCAGCCCTGGACAGTTCTACGAGCAGTACTTC
14 . TRBJ1-2 few TRBV28 CASSSRPASYPYTF TGTGCCAGCAGCTCACGTCCGGCCTCGTACCCCTACACCTTC
14 . TRBJ1-1 . TRBV3-1 CASSPQTGNTEAFF TGTGCCAGCAGCCCCCAAACAGGGAACACTGAAGCTTTCTTT
16 TRBD2 TRBJ2-1 few TRBV6-5 CASSYSTSVAYNEQFF TGTGCCAGCAGTTACTCGACTAGCGTAGCCTACAATGAGCAGTTCTTC
13 . TRBJ2-1 many TRBV12-3/TRBV12-4 CASSQQQTAKQFF TGTGCCAGCAGTCAGCAACAAACAGCTAAGCAGTTCTTC
18 . TRBJ1-6 few TRBV7-2 CASSLAPQGRWYNSPLHF TGTGCCAGCAGCTTAGCACCCCAGGGGCGTTGGTATAATTCACCCCTCCACTTT
13 TRBD1 TRBJ2-5 . TRBV29-1 CSNTGDPQETQYF TGCAGCAACACAGGGGACCCGCAAGAGACCCAGTACTTC
15 TRBD1 TRBJ1-5 . TRBV24-1 CATRETGSSNQPQHF TGTGCCACCAGGGAGACAGGGTCGAGCAATCAGCCCCAGCATTTT
18 TRBD2 TRBJ2-4 . TRBV20-1 CSALSGTSGRRLGNIQYF TGCAGTGCTCTAAGTGGGACTAGCGGGAGGAGGCTGGGGAACATTCAGTACTTC
11 TRBD1 TRBJ1-2 . TRBV29-1 CSVVGQGSYTF TGCAGCGTAGTTGGACAGGGGAGCTACACCTTC
15 TRBD1 TRBJ1-3 many TRBV10-3 CAISENQGAGNTIYF TGTGCCATCAGTGAGAACCAGGGGGCCGGAAACACCATATATTTT
18 TRBD1 TRBJ1-2 . TRBV28 CASSRIGQGGGVNYGYTF TGTGCCAGCAGTCGGATCGGACAGGGGGGAGGGGTTAACTATGGCTACACCTTC